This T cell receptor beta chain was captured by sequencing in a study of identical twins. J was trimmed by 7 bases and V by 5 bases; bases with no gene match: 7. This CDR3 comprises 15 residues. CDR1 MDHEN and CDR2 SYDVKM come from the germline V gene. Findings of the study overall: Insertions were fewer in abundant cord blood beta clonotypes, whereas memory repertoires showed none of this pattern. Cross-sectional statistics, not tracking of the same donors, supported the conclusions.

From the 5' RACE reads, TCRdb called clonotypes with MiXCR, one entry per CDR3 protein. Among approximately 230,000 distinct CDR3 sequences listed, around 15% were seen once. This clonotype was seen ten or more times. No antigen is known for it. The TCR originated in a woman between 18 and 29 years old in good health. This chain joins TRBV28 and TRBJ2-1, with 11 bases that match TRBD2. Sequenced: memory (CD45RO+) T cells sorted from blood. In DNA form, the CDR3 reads TGTGCCAGCAGTACCCTAGCGGGGGGTCAGAATGAGCAGTTCTTC. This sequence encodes CASSTLAGGQNEQFF.